Sequencing of this TCR beta chain was carried out in a study of T cell changes during pregnancy in multiple sclerosis. CDR1 and CDR2 from the germline V gene are SNHLY and FYNNEI. The CDR3 loop spans 17 amino acids. V shed 5 bases and J shed 1 base, with 20 bases lying between them. Libraries were prepared by immunoSEQ multiplex PCR; TCRdb keeps only in-frame clonotypes and omits some of them. The sample shows tens of thousands of clones, 90% to 95% of them seen only once. This receptor was identified in a female donor with multiple sclerosis, enrolled in a pregnancy study. Specimen: CD8+ T cells from peripheral blood mononuclear cells, collected in the third trimester of pregnancy. This chain uses TRBV2 with TRBJ1-2; D might be TRBD1 (5 bases). This CDR3 reads CASSTPREPGNNYGYTF. The CDR3 coding sequence is TGTGCCAGCAGTACACCGCGCGAGCCAGGGAATAACTATGGCTACACCTTC. Full variable domain (outside the CDR3, taken from reference TRBV2 and TRBJ1-2): EPEVTQTPSHQVTQMGQEVILRCVPISNHLYFYWYRQILGQKVEFLVSFYNNEISEKSEIFDDQFSVERPDGSNFTLKIRSTKLEDSAMYFCASSTPREPGNNYGYTFGSGTRLTVV.